Here is one T cell receptor beta chain with its context. Selected positively for CCR7 and CD45RO-negative, naive CD8 cells excluded terminally differentiated effector memory CD45RA+ cells. Some clones are missing from TCRdb's copy, which holds only in-frame ones; the method was immunoSEQ multiplex PCR. The sample comprises about 820,000 clones, roughly 92% of which are singletons, and about 25% rests with the top ten. This entry is derived from a study of shared clonotypes between healthy human individuals. This CDR3 region has 16 residues. V dropped 4 bases and J dropped 1 base, with 13 bases sitting between them. Germline CDR1 reads SGHAT; CDR2 reads FQNNGV.

The clonotype was recovered from a man younger than 45 in good health. The specimen sequenced was naive CD8+ T cells sorted from blood. The V call is TRBV11-2, the J call TRBJ1-4; weak D call: TRBD1 (6 bases). CDR3 loop: CASSWGKQGTNEKLFF. DNA of the CDR3: TGTGCCAGCAGCTGGGGGAAACAGGGAACTAATGAAAAACTGTTTTTT.